The clone carrying this TCR beta chain was recorded a few times. Its matching antigen is unknown. Unique molecular identifiers were used to barcode this TCRbeta library. TCRdb re-derived calls from the PCR reads in MiXCR, one entry per CDR3 protein. The data show about 200,000 distinct CDR3 sequences, about 8.2% seen once. Trimming left V 3 bases short and J 5 bases short, with 20 bases between. The germline CDR1 and CDR2 sequences are DFQATT and SNEGSKA (reference sequence). The length of the CDR3 is 16 residues. The data originate from a study of T-cell reconstitution after alpha-beta-depleted transplantation in children. Study observations and caveats: Most T-cell counts and diversity one year after the transplant came from T cells that were newly produced.

The origin of this receptor is a male patient aged 2 to 9 who had a stem cell transplant for acute myeloid leukemia, so the T cells may come from the graft donor. The material was PBMCs, mostly from graft donor cells, obtained 360 days after TCRalphabeta/CD19-depleted stem cell transplant. The chain has TRBV20-1 and TRBJ2-1, with a tentative D call TRBD2 (6 bases). Here the CDR3 DNA reads TGCAGTGCTAGGCGATTCACGGGGGAGAGAAACAATGAGCAGTTCTTC. Its protein product is CSARRFTGERNNEQFF.